This is a list of T cell receptor beta chains from one sample in a study of cytomegalovirus exposure and HLA in healthy donors. Libraries were prepared by immunoSEQ multiplex PCR; TCRdb keeps only in-frame clonotypes and omits some of them. The table shows around 160,000 clones, with about 90% occurring only once. Sequenced input: PBMCs. The receptors were sampled from a woman under 30 in good health and CMV-seropositive. Both conserved end residues are part of each CDR3. A D gene is named only where the DNA matches it firmly. Clone size is shown for a subset of rows, as once, few, many or a class of expanded clone.

v_gene	d_gene	abundance	j_gene	CDR3nt	CDR3aa
TRBV4-1	-	-	TRBJ1-3	TGCGCCAGCAGCCAAGGCACCTTAGCAGGAAACACCATATATTTT	CASSQGTLAGNTIYF
TRBV11-2	TRBD1	-	TRBJ2-2	TGTGCCAGCAGCGCACCGGGACAGGGGGCCGGCGGGGAGCTGTTTTTT	CASSAPGQGAGGELFF
TRBV30	-	-	TRBJ1-1	TGTGCCTGGAGTCCGACAGGGAACACTGAAGCTTTCTTT	CAWSPTGNTEAFF
TRBV7-2	TRBD1	-	TRBJ2-7	TGTGCCAGCAGCCTGGGGACAGGGACGTACTACGAGCAGTACTTC	CASSLGTGTYYEQYF
TRBV4-1	-	-	TRBJ2-7	TGCGCCAGCAGCCAAGCGGACTATTTAAGCTCCTACGAGCAGTACTTC	CASSQADYLSSYEQYF
TRBV19	-	few	TRBJ2-1	TGTGCCAGTAGACAGGACAGTGTGCGGCATGGTGAGCAGTTCTTC	CASRQDSVRHGEQFF
TRBV19	-	-	TRBJ1-2	TGTGCCAGTAGTCTCGTGGGGCTAGGCTATGGCTACACCTTC	CASSLVGLGYGYTF
TRBV7-2	-	-	TRBJ1-2	TGTGCCAGCAGCCATCGCAGGGCTGGCTATGGCTACACCTTC	CASSHRRAGYGYTF
TRBV19	-	once	TRBJ2-5	TGTGCCAGTAGTATTCAGCTTGCGGAGTACCAGTACTTC	CASSIQLAEYQYF
TRBV5-5	-	-	TRBJ2-1	TGTGCCAGCAGCTTGTCTCCCGACAATGAGCAGTTCTTC	CASSLSPDNEQFF
TRBV28	-	-	TRBJ2-7	TGTGCCAGCAGTTTACAGGCCCCCGGGATTACTGGCGAGCAGTACTTC	CASSLQAPGITGEQYF
TRBV6-5	-	-	TRBJ1-1	TGTGCCAGCAGTTACTCCATTAGGGGGAATGAAGCTTTCTTT	CASSYSIRGNEAFF
TRBV29-1	TRBD2	-	TRBJ2-1	TGCAGCGTACACCGTATACTAGCGGTGGATGAGCAGTTCTTC	CSVHRILAVDEQFF
TRBV13	TRBD1	-	TRBJ2-1	TGTGCCAGCAGCTTAAAGGGACAGGGTAACTTTTTCTACAATGAGCAGTTCTTC	CASSLKGQGNFFYNEQFF
TRBV7-2	TRBD1	-	TRBJ2-7	TGTGCCAGCAGCTCAGGGGGGACCGGGGGACAGGCGTACGAGCAGTACTTC	CASSSGGTGGQAYEQYF
TRBV2	TRBD1	-	TRBJ2-1	TGTGCCAGCGGCCCCGGGACAGGGCTTCATGAGCAGTTCTTC	CASGPGTGLHEQFF
TRBV7-9	TRBD1	-	TRBJ2-1	TGTGCCAGCAGCGAAACAGGGGGCAAGGGCAATGAGCAGTTCTTC	CASSETGGKGNEQFF
TRBV6-6	TRBD1	-	TRBJ1-5	TGTGCCAGCAGTTCCACCAGGGGGGATGGCAATCAGCCCCAGCATTTT	CASSSTRGDGNQPQHF
TRBV10-1	TRBD1	-	TRBJ1-1	TGCGCCAGCAAGGGGGCTAGGACTGAAGCTTTCTTT	CASKGARTEAFF
TRBV4-3	-	-	TRBJ2-3	TGCGCCAGCAGCCAAGAGGCGGTAGCGCGTAGCACAGATACGCAGTATTTT	CASSQEAVARSTDTQYF
TRBV28	TRBD2	-	TRBJ2-5	TGTGCCAGCAGTACCCCGGAATGGGGGGAGGGCCGGGAGACCCAGTACTTC	CASSTPEWGEGRETQYF
TRBV30	TRBD1	-	TRBJ2-5	TGTGCCTGGGGGGCGGGGGACAGGGTAGTTGAGACCCAGTACTTC	CAWGAGDRVVETQYF
TRBV7-2	TRBD2	once	TRBJ2-7	TGTGCCAGCAGCTTTGGACTAGCGGGTAAAATCTCCTACGAGCAGTACTTC	CASSFGLAGKISYEQYF
TRBV4-3	-	-	TRBJ1-1	TGCGCCAGCAGCCAATACGACAGGAAAGCTTTCTTT	CASSQYDRKAFF
TRBV6-1	-	-	TRBJ1-1	TGTGCCAGCAGGAAGGAGATGAACACTGAAGCTTTCTTT	CASRKEMNTEAFF
TRBV28	-	once	TRBJ1-2	TGTGCCAGCGCGTCAGAGTCCAACCCGCCCAGGAACTATGGCTACACCTTC	CASASESNPPRNYGYTF
TRBV7-8	TRBD1	once	TRBJ1-2	TGTGCCAGCAGCCCCGGACAGGGAACCTATGGCTACACCTTC	CASSPGQGTYGYTF
TRBV6-5	-	-	TRBJ2-1	TGTGCCAGCACTCAATCGCCTAGCGCTAGGGAAGAGCAGTTCTTC	CASTQSPSAREEQFF
TRBV11-2	TRBD2	-	TRBJ2-5	TGTGCCAGCAGCTCGCCCAACCTAGCGGGAGGAGGAAGAGAGACCCAGTACTTC	CASSSPNLAGGGRETQYF
TRBV4-3	-	-	TRBJ2-1	TGCGCCAGCAGCCAAGACCGGCTAGTCTACAATGAGCAGTTCTTC	CASSQDRLVYNEQFF
TRBV5-6	TRBD2	-	TRBJ2-3	TGTGCCAGCAGCAGCGGGACTAGCGGGGGTCTATATACGCAGTATTTT	CASSSGTSGGLYTQYF